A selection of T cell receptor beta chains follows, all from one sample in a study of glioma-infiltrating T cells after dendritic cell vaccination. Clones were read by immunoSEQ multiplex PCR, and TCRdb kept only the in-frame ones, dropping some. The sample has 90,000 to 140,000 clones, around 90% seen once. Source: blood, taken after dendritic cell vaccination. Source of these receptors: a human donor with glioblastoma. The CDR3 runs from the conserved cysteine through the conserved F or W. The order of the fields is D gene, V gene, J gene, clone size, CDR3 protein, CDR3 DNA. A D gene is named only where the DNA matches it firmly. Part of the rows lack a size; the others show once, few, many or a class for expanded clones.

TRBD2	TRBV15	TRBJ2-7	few	CATSRDIVTSGRIYEQYF	TGTGCCACCAGCAGAGATATCGTGACTAGCGGGAGGATCTACGAGCAGTACTTC
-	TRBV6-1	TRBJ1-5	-	CASRQGNQPQHF	TGTGCCAGCAGACAGGGCAATCAGCCCCAGCATTTT
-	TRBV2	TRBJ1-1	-	CASSVEMNTEAFF	TGTGCCAGCAGTGTAGAAATGAACACTGAAGCTTTCTTT
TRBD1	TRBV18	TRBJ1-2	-	CASSPPDRGDGYTF	TGTGCCAGCTCACCTCCGGACAGGGGCGATGGCTACACCTTC
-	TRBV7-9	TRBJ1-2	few	CASSLAGRGYGYTF	TGTGCCAGCAGCTTAGCAGGGAGAGGCTATGGCTACACCTTC
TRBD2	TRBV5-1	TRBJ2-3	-	CASSLGTSADTQYF	TGCGCCAGCAGCCTCGGGACTAGCGCGGATACGCAGTATTTT
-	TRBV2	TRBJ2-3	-	CASSAEGTDTQYF	TGTGCCAGCAGTGCGGAGGGCACAGATACGCAGTATTTT
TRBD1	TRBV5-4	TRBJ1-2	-	CASSSSGTGDGYTF	TGTGCCAGCAGCTCATCCGGGACAGGGGATGGCTACACCTTC
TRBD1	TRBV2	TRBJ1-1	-	CASGGQGMIEAFF	TGTGCCAGCGGAGGACAGGGAATGATCGAAGCTTTCTTT
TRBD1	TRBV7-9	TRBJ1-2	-	CASSWDRGLSGYTF	TGTGCCAGCAGCTGGGACAGGGGTTTGTCGGGCTACACCTTC
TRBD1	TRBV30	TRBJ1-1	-	CAWSHPGQGNTEAFF	TGTGCCTGGAGTCACCCGGGACAGGGGAACACTGAAGCTTTCTTT
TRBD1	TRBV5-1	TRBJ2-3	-	CASSWQGAGTDTQYF	TGCGCCAGCAGCTGGCAGGGGGCTGGGACAGATACGCAGTATTTT
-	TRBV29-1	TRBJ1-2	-	CSVESRDGYTF	TGCAGCGTTGAATCCAGGGATGGCTACACCTTC
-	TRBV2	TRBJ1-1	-	CASRNTGQQAFF	TGTGCCAGCAGGAACACAGGGCAGCAAGCTTTCTTT
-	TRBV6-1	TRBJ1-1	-	CASLAKGRQAFF	TGTGCCAGCTTGGCCAAAGGCAGGCAAGCTTTCTTT
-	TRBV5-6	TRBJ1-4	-	CASSLWWRNEKLFF	TGTGCCAGCAGCTTGTGGTGGAGAAATGAAAAACTGTTTTTT
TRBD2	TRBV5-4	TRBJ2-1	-	CASSQDDRDYNNEQFF	TGTGCCAGCAGCCAAGATGACCGGGACTATAACAATGAGCAGTTCTTC
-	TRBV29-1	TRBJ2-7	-	CSVEPDGTYEQYF	TGCAGCGTTGAACCGGACGGGACCTACGAGCAGTACTTC
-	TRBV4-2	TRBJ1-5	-	CASSLHSNQPQHF	TGTGCCAGCAGCCTACATAGCAATCAGCCCCAGCATTTT
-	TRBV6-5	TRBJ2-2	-	CASSYRSPPRELFF	TGTGCCAGCAGTTACCGGTCACCCCCCAGGGAGCTGTTTTTT
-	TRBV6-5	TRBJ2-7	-	CASSYSGGLWYEQYF	TGTGCCAGCAGTTACTCGGGGGGTCTTTGGTACGAGCAGTACTTC
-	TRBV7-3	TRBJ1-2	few	CASSPGTADYGYTF	TGTGCCAGCAGCCCCGGGACTGCAGACTATGGCTACACCTTC
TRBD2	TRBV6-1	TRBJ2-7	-	CASSVSGSYEQYF	TGTGCCAGCAGTGTTAGCGGGAGCTACGAGCAGTACTTC
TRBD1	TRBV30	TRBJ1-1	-	CAWSVDRVNAFF	TGTGCCTGGAGTGTAGACAGGGTAAATGCTTTCTTT
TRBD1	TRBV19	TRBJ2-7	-	CASSRFGTGSYEQYF	TGTGCCAGTAGTCGTTTCGGGACAGGCTCCTACGAGCAGTACTTC
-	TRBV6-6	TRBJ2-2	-	CASSYSPANTGELFF	TGTGCCAGCAGTTACTCTCCAGCGAACACCGGGGAGCTGTTTTTT
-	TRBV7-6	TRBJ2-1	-	CASSFRDTPGNEQFF	TGTGCCAGCAGCTTCCGGGACACCCCTGGCAATGAGCAGTTCTTC
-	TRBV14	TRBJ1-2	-	CASSQLTGRNYGYTF	TGTGCCAGCAGCCAATTAACAGGAAGGAACTATGGCTACACCTTC
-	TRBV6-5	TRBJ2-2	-	CASSYDPSRAGELFF	TGTGCCAGCAGTTACGACCCTAGCCGGGCCGGGGAGCTGTTTTTT
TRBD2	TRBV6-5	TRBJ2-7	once	CASSFSAGGREQYF	TGTGCCAGCAGTTTCTCAGCGGGGGGGCGCGAGCAGTACTTC
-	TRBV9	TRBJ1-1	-	CARTPGQALSNTEAFF	TGTGCCAGAACCCCTGGGCAGGCCCTATCGAACACTGAAGCTTTCTTT
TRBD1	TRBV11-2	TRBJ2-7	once	CASSNPGQLAYEQYF	TGTGCCAGCAGCAACCCGGGACAGCTTGCCTACGAGCAGTACTTC
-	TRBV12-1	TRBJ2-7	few	CASSFTLDRGVHEQYF	TGTGCCAGCAGCTTCACCCTGGACAGGGGCGTACACGAGCAGTACTTC
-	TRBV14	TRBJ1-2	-	CASSPGNYGYTF	TGTGCCAGCAGCCCAGGGAACTATGGCTACACCTTC
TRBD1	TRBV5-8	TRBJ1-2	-	CASSRRQGSYGYTF	TGTGCCAGCAGCCGTAGACAGGGTAGCTATGGCTACACCTTC
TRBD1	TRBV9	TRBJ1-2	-	CASSARTGYGYTF	TGTGCCAGCAGCGCAAGGACAGGCTATGGCTACACCTTC
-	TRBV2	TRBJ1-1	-	CASRDNAPNTEAFF	TGTGCCTCCCGGGACAACGCCCCGAACACTGAAGCTTTCTTT
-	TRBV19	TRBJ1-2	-	CASSITGQARNYGYTF	TGTGCCAGTAGTATCACGGGACAAGCTCGGAACTATGGCTACACCTTC
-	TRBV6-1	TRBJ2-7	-	CASSEQGSSYEQYF	TGTGCCAGCAGTGAGCAGGGTAGCTCCTACGAGCAGTACTTC
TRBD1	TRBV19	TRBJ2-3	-	CASSLDRDTDTQYF	TGTGCCAGTAGCCTAGACAGGGACACAGATACGCAGTATTTT
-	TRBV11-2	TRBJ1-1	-	CASSSSPRRAEAFF	TGTGCCAGCAGCTCAAGTCCCCGCCGCGCTGAAGCTTTCTTT
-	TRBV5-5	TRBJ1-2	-	CASSLVALGSGGYTF	TGTGCCAGCAGCTTGGTTGCGTTGGGGAGCGGTGGCTACACCTTC
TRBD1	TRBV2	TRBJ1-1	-	CASRDRVGNTEAFF	TGTGCCAGCAGAGACAGGGTCGGGAACACTGAAGCTTTCTTT
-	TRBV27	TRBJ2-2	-	CASRTGATGELFF	TGTGCCAGCAGGACAGGAGCTACCGGGGAGCTGTTTTTT
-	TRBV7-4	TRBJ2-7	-	CASSSRGEQYF	TGTGCCAGCAGCTCCCGCGGCGAGCAGTACTTC
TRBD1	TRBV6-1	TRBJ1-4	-	CASRIDRANEKLFF	TGTGCCAGCAGGATTGACAGGGCTAATGAAAAACTGTTTTTT
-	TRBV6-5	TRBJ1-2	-	CASSSRTREGYTF	TGTGCCAGTAGCAGCCGGACAAGGGAAGGCTACACCTTC
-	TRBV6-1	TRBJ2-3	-	CASSERFGWGADTQYF	TGTGCCAGCAGTGAAAGGTTCGGCTGGGGGGCAGATACGCAGTATTTT
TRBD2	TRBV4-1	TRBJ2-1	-	CASSQMQAGGYNEQFF	TGCGCCAGCAGCCAAATGCAAGCGGGAGGGTACAATGAGCAGTTCTTC
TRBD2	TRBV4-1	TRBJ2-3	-	CASSQEGTAGDSSKPQYF	TGCGCCAGCAGCCAAGAGGGGACGGCGGGGGATAGTAGTAAGCCGCAGTATTTT
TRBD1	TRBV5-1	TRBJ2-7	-	CASSWPGQGNEQYF	TGCGCCAGCAGCTGGCCGGGACAGGGTAACGAGCAGTACTTC
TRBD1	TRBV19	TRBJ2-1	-	CASSAQGASYDEQFF	TGTGCCAGTAGTGCGCAGGGGGCTTCGTACGATGAGCAGTTCTTC
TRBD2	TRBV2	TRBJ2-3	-	CASRLAGGPGDTQYF	TGTGCCAGCAGGTTAGCGGGAGGGCCAGGAGATACGCAGTATTTT
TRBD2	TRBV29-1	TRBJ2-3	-	CSVLGTSGRPTDTQYF	TGCAGCGTCTTGGGGACTAGCGGGAGACCCACAGATACGCAGTATTTT